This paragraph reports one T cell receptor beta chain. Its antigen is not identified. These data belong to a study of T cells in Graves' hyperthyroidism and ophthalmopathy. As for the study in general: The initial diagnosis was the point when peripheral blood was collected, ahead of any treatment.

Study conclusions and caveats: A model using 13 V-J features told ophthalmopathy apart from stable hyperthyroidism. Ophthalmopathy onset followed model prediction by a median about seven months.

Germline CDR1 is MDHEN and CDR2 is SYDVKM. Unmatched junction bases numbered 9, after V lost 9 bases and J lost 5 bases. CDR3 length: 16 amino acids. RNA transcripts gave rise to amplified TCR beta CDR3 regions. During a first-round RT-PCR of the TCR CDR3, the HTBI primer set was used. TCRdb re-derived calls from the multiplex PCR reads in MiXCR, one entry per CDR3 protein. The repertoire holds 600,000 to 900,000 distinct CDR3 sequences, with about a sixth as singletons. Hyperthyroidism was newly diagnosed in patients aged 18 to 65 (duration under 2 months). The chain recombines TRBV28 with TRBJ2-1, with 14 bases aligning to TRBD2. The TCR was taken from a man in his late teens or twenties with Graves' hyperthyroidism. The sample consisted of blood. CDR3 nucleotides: TGTGCCAGTGGACTAGCGGGAGGAGGGAGTCACAATGAGCAGTTCTTC. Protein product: CASGLAGGGSHNEQFF.